This T cell receptor (beta chain) was documented in a study of blood T cell repertoires in COVID-19. Profiling relied on immunoSEQ multiplex PCR, and the TCRdb table lists in-frame clones only, not all of them. The table lists around 210,000 clones, roughly 85% of them singletons, with around 5.5% in the top ten. The J segment lost 1 base and the V segment lost 3 bases, leaving 4 bases of the junction unmatched. The CDR3 runs 15 residues. Germline-derived CDR1 and CDR2 are SGHRS and YFSETQ. Seattle researchers signed up patients amid active infection and tracked them longitudinally. The sequencing sample was made of peripheral blood. J is TRBJ1-1 and V is TRBV5-1; 9 nucleotides agree with TRBD1. The TCR was taken from a man aged 50 to 60 with COVID-19, enrolled during active disease. The CDR3 is CASSWGQGGNTEAFF. The CDR3 nucleotides read TGCGCCAGCAGCTGGGGACAGGGAGGGAACACTGAAGCTTTCTTT.